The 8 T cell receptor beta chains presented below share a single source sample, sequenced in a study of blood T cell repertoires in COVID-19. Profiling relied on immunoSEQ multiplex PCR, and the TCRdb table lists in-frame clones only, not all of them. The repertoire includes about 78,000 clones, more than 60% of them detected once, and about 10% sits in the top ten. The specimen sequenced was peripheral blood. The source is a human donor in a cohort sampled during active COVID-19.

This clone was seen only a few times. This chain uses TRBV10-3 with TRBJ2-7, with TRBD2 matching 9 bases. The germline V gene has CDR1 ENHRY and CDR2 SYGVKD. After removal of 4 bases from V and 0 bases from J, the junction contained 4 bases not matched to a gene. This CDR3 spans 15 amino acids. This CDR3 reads CAISVLRGGSYEQYF. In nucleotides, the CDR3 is TGTGCCATCAGTGTTCTGCGGGGGGGCTCCTACGAGCAGTACTTC.

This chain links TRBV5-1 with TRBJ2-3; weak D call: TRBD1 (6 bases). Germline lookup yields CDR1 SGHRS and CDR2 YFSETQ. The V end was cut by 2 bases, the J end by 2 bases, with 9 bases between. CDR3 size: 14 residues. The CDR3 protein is CASSFGQNTDTQYF. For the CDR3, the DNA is TGCGCCAGCAGCTTTGGACAGAACACAGATACGCAGTATTTT. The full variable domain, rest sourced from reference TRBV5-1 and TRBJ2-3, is KAGVTQTPRYLIKTRGQQVTLSCSPISGHRSVSWYQQTPGQGLQFLFEYFSETQRNKGNFPGRFSGRQFSNSRSEMNVSTLELGDSALYLCASSFGQNTDTQYFGPGTRLTVL.

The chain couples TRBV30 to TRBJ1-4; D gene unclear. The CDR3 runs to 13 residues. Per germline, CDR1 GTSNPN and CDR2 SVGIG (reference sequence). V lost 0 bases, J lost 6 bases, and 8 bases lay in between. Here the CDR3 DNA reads TGTGCCTGGAGTGTGCGGACTGATGAAAAACTGTTTTTT. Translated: CAWSVRTDEKLFF.

In DNA form, the CDR3 reads TGTGCCAGCAGTCCCGGACAGGGGATAGGGGCCAACGTCCTGACTTTC. Amino acid sequence: CASSPGQGIGANVLTF. The gene calls are TRBV27 and TRBJ2-6; 9 bases line up with TRBD1. The junction had 6 bases not matched to a gene; V was cut back by 5 bases and J by 4 bases. In germline, CDR1 is MNHEY, CDR2 SMNVEV (reference sequence). The CDR3 length is 16 residues. Full variable domain (missing parts from reference TRBV27 and TRBJ2-6): EAQVTQNPRYLITVTGKKLTVTCSQNMNHEYMSWYRQDPGLGLRQIYYSMNVEVTDKGDVPEGYKVSRKEKRNFPLILESPSPNQTSLYFCASSPGQGIGANVLTFGAGSRLTVL.

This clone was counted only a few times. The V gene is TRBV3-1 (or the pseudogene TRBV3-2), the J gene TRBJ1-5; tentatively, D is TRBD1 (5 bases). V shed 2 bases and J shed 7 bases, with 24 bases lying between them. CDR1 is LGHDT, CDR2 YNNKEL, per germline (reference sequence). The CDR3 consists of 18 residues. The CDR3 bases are TGTGCCAGCAGCCAAACGGGGACTGAGTGGGGAATAAACCAGCCCCAGCATTTT. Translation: CASSQTGTEWGINQPQHF.

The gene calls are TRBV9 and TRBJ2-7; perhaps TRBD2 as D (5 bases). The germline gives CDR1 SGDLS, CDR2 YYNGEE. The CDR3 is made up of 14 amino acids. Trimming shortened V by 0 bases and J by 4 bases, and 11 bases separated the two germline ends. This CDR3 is CASSVEPGNYEQYF. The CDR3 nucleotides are TGTGCCAGCAGCGTAGAGCCGGGGAATTACGAGCAGTACTTC.

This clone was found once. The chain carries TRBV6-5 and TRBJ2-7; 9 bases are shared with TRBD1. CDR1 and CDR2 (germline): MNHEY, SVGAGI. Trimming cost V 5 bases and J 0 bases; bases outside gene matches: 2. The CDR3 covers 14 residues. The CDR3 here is CASSIQGASYEQYF. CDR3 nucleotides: TGTGCCAGCAGTATACAGGGGGCCTCCTACGAGCAGTACTTC.

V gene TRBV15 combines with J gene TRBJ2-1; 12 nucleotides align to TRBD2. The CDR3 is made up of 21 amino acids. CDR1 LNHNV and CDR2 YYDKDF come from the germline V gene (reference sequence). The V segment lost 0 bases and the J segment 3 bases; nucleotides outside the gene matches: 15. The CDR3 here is CATSRDEEDWLAGGFYNEQFF. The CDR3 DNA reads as TGTGCCACCAGCAGAGATGAGGAAGATTGGCTAGCGGGGGGGTTCTACAATGAGCAGTTCTTC.